The 31 T cell receptor beta chains reported below all come from one sample, sequenced in a study of response to subunit inactivated influenza vaccine. A single record per CDR3 protein comes from TCRdb applying MiXCR to the RT-PCR reads. The repertoire holds 600,000 to 700,000 distinct CDR3 sequences, with around 15% as singletons. The sample here was PBMCs from blood, taken about 14 days before vaccination. The receptors derive from a man aged 50-59 years who received an inactivated influenza vaccine.

The rearrangement links TRBV12-3 or TRBV12-4 to TRBJ2-3; D is undetermined. V dropped 3 bases and J dropped 3 bases, with 10 bases sitting between them. The CDR3 covers 14 residues. CDR3 residues: CASSFPEETDTQYF. The CDR3 DNA is TGTGCCAGCAGTTTTCCCGAAGAAACAGATACGCAGTATTTT.

This clonotype was seen at least ten times. The chain links TRBV5-1 to TRBJ2-7, with D unresolved. V lost 0 bases to trimming and J lost 1 base, with 11 bases between them. CDR3 length: 15 residues. Germline V CDR1 and CDR2: SGHRS, YFSETQ. CDR3 loop: CASSLEKGFSYEQYF. The CDR3 DNA sequence: TGCGCCAGCAGCTTGGAGAAAGGGTTTTCCTACGAGCAGTACTTC.

This clonotype was seen a handful of times. The chain couples TRBV25-1 to TRBJ2-7; D gene ambiguous. The V end was cut by 4 bases, the J end by 2 bases, with 9 bases between. The CDR3 is 13 residues long. Germline CDR1 reads MGHDK; CDR2 reads SYGVNS. This chain's CDR3 is CASSGHFPYEQYF. The CDR3 nucleotides read TGTGCCAGCAGTGGACATTTCCCCTACGAGCAGTACTTC.

The V gene is TRBV5-1, the J gene TRBJ2-3; D is perhaps TRBD1 (6 bases). There are 16 residues in the CDR3. V gave up 0 bases and J gave up 4 bases, with 15 bases separating them. Germline V gene data show CDR1 as SGHRS and CDR2 as YFSETQ. The CDR3 DNA sequence: TGCGCCAGCAGCTTGGCCTCGGCCGGACAGTCAGATACGCAGTATTTT. As protein: CASSLASAGQSDTQYF.

The table lists this clonotype with a few counts. The rearrangement uses TRBV9 and TRBJ2-1; TRBD2 agrees at 13 bases. Losses at the gene ends were 2 bases for V and 4 bases for J; bases not matched to a gene: 6. CDR1 is SGDLS, CDR2 YYNGEE, per germline. The CDR3 is 17 residues long. The CDR3 protein is CASSVVGTSGTYNEQFF. CDR3 in DNA: TGTGCCAGCAGCGTTGTAGGGACTAGCGGGACGTACAATGAGCAGTTCTTC.

This clonotype came up a few times. The rearrangement uses TRBV3-1 and TRBJ1-3, with 7 bases matching TRBD1. V dropped 0 bases and J dropped 11; count of bases not matched to a gene: 13. The germline V gene has CDR1 LGHDT and CDR2 YNNKEL (reference sequence). The CDR3 is 16 residues long. The DNA for the CDR3 is TGTGCCAGCAGCCAAGATCTAGGGGACAGTGCTTTCCCCATATATTTT. Its translation: CASSQDLGDSAFPIYF. Filled out from reference TRBV3-1 and TRBJ1-3, the complete variable domain reads DTAVSQTPKYLVTQMGNDKSIKCEQNLGHDTMYWYKQDSKKFLKIMFSYNNKELIINETVPNRFSPKSPDKAHLNLHINSLELGDSAVYFCASSQDLGDSAFPIYFGEGSWLTVV.

The chain employs TRBV10-3 and TRBJ2-7; D is undetermined. Germline V gives CDR1 ENHRY, CDR2 SYGVKD. V was cut by 4 bases and J by 0 bases, with 13 bases left in between. CDR3 length equals 15 residues. The CDR3 loop reads CAISGPNVNSYEQYF. The CDR3 DNA sequence: TGTGCCATCAGTGGGCCCAATGTAAACTCCTACGAGCAGTACTTC.

This clonotype appeared a few times. The gene calls are TRBV28 and TRBJ2-7; TRBD2 aligns across 8 bases. V shed 7 bases, J shed 7 bases, and the junction held 15 bases outside the gene matches. This CDR3 is 15 amino acids long. Germline lookup yields CDR1 MDHEN and CDR2 SYDVKM. CDR3 nucleotide sequence: TGTGCCAGCACCCTAAGGGGGGGACTAGGATATGAGCAGTACTTC. Residues: CASTLRGGLGYEQYF.

This clonotype was counted only a few times. V gene TRBV7-2 combines with J gene TRBJ1-1; D might be TRBD1 (5 bases). The V gene lost 3 bases and the J gene lost 0 bases, with 8 bases spanning the gap. In germline, CDR1 is SGHTA, CDR2 FQGNSA. The length of the CDR3 is 14 residues. The CDR3 DNA follows: TGTGCCAGCAGCTTGGGGGATTTGAACACTGAAGCTTTCTTT. This gives the protein CASSLGDLNTEAFF.

The J gene is TRBJ2-1, the V gene TRBV18, with TRBD2 as a possible D gene (7 bases). The ends were cut back, 1 base at V and 6 bases at J, with 13 bases in the middle. Looked up from germline, CDR1 is KGHSH and CDR2 is LQKENI. CDR3 length: 15 amino acids. The CDR3 DNA reads as TGTGCCAGCTCACCACAGGGGGGGCCCAGCAATGAGCAGTTCTTC. It encodes CASSPQGGPSNEQFF.

This rearrangement joins TRBV12-3 or TRBV12-4 to TRBJ2-7, with TRBD1 matching over 8 bases. The CDR3 consists of 15 residues. J gave up 5 bases and V 5 bases, and 11 bases lay outside the gene matches. This CDR3 is CASSPDRGVPHEQYF. The CDR3 DNA reads TGTGCCAGCAGTCCTGACAGGGGAGTCCCCCACGAGCAGTACTTC.

This clonotype was observed at least ten times. This chain connects TRBV19 to TRBJ2-3, with 16 positions matching TRBD2. Trimming cost V 3 bases and J 14 bases; bases outside gene matches: 8. Germline CDR1 is LNHDA and CDR2 is SQIVND (reference sequence). CDR3 length equals 15 residues. In DNA form, the CDR3 reads TGTGCCAGTAGTATGGGACTAGCGGGGGGGCCCGCCCCGTATTTT. It encodes CASSMGLAGGPAPYF.

This clonotype was counted at least ten times. The gene calls are TRBV27 and TRBJ1-1; weak D call: TRBD1 (5 bases). Germline assignment: CDR1 MNHEY and CDR2 SMNVEV (reference sequence). CDR3 length equals 16 residues. Trimming removed 6 bases at V and 0 bases at J, with 17 bases between. In DNA, the CDR3 is TGTGCCAGCAGGAATACAGGCCTGCTTATGAACACTGAAGCTTTCTTT. Encoded protein: CASRNTGLLMNTEAFF.

This clonotype appeared a few times. The chain uses TRBV29-1 and TRBJ1-5; D might be TRBD1 (6 bases). V dropped 4 bases and J dropped 9 bases, with 16 bases sitting between them. Germline values: CDR1 SQVTM, CDR2 ANQGSEA. The CDR3 runs 13 residues. The CDR3 DNA is TGCAGCGTTGGATACAGGGTGGAGGGGCCCCAGCATTTT. Protein product: CSVGYRVEGPQHF.

This chain links TRBV10-3 with TRBJ2-7, with D unresolved. Germline-derived CDR1 and CDR2 are ENHRY and SYGVKD. This CDR3 contains 14 residues. The V gene lost 4 bases and the J gene lost 1 base, with 11 bases spanning the gap. For the CDR3, the DNA is TGTGCCATCAGTGGGGCAGAATCTTCCTACGAGCAGTACTTC. Protein product: CAISGAESSYEQYF.

This CDR3 is CSVSRAREAFF. The CDR3 DNA is TGCAGCGTTTCCAGGGCGCGGGAAGCTTTCTTT. The chain employs TRBV29-1 and TRBJ1-1, with D tentatively TRBD1 (5 bases). CDR3 length: 11 amino acids. Trimming took off 5 bases at V and 8 bases at J, with 12 bases between the two ends. Germline lookup yields CDR1 SQVTM and CDR2 ANQGSEA.

V and J are TRBV5-1 and TRBJ1-1; D possibly corresponds to TRBD1 (6 bases). The V gene's germline CDR1 is SGHRS and CDR2 YFSETQ. CDR3 length equals 16 residues. With 2 bases removed from V and 5 bases from J, the gap between germline ends came to 19 bases. The CDR3 spells CASSFADWGRRTEAFF. Written as DNA, the CDR3 is TGCGCCAGCAGCTTTGCGGATTGGGGGCGCAGAACTGAAGCTTTCTTT.

This clonotype was detected only a few times. V usage is TRBV12-3 or TRBV12-4 and J usage is TRBJ2-5; D is uncertain. The CDR3 sequence is 13 residues long. The V end lost 3 bases, the J end lost 1 base, and 6 bases lay between the germline ends. Here the CDR3 reads CASSFRSQETQYF. Written as DNA, the CDR3 is TGTGCCAGCAGTTTTAGGAGCCAAGAGACCCAGTACTTC.

V is TRBV5-1 and J is TRBJ2-1, with a possible D match to TRBD2 (6 bases). V was cut by 0 bases and J by 12 bases, with 16 bases left in between. The CDR3 consists of 14 residues. CDR1 SGHRS and CDR2 YFSETQ come from the germline V gene. CDR3 loop: CASSLGDSEEGQFF. Written as DNA, the CDR3 is TGCGCCAGCAGCTTGGGGGACTCTGAGGAGGGGCAGTTCTTC.

J is TRBJ2-7 and V is TRBV24-1; 7 bases map to TRBD1. Germline values: CDR1 KGHDR, CDR2 SFDVKD. With V trimmed by 4 bases and J by 2 bases, 4 bases remained unmatched. The CDR3 extends over 14 amino acids. DNA for the CDR3: TGTGCCACCAGTGACAGGACAGGCCCCTACGAGCAGTACTTC. Its protein is CATSDRTGPYEQYF.

The chain recombines TRBV28 with TRBJ2-5, with a tentative D call TRBD1 (6 bases). The CDR3 is made up of 17 amino acids. Per the germline V gene, CDR1 is MDHEN and CDR2 is SYDVKM. The V end was cut by 2 bases, the J end by 3 bases, with 19 bases between. The CDR3 protein is CASSLLRGVGYEETQYF. The CDR3 region has the DNA TGTGCCAGCAGTTTACTCAGGGGTGTCGGGTATGAAGAGACCCAGTACTTC.

The V gene is TRBV28, the J gene TRBJ2-5; 11 bases agree with TRBD2. The CDR3 is 16 residues long. Trimming cost V 4 bases and J 3 bases; bases outside gene matches: 7. CDR1 MDHEN and CDR2 SYDVKM come from the germline V gene. DNA of the CDR3: TGTGCCAGCAGTTCAACGACTAGCGGGATTGAAGAGACCCAGTACTTC. Amino acids: CASSSTTSGIEETQYF. Based on the CDR3 plus reference TRBV28 and TRBJ2-5, the full variable domain is DVKVTQSSRYLVKRTGEKVFLECVQDMDHENMFWYRQDPGLGLRLIYFSYDVKMKEKGDIPEGYSVSREKKERFSLILESASTNQTSMYLCASSSTTSGIEETQYFGPGTRLLVL.

This clonotype was picked up a small number of times. This rearrangement joins TRBV3-1 to TRBJ2-5; unclear D gene. The germline gives CDR1 LGHDT, CDR2 YNNKEL (reference sequence). The CDR3 has 13 amino acids. Trimming took 3 bases from V and 5 from J, leaving 10 bases between them. As DNA, the CDR3 is TGTGCCAGCAGCCATTGGGTGGGGGAGACCCAGTACTTC. It codes for CASSHWVGETQYF.

At least ten counts were recorded for this clonotype. The chain has TRBV5-1 and TRBJ2-3; D gene uncertain. The germline V gene encodes CDR1 SGHRS and CDR2 YFSETQ. V dropped 0 bases and J dropped 0 bases, with 5 bases sitting between them. CDR3 length: 14 residues. In nucleotides, the CDR3 is TGCGCCAGCAGCTTGGATCCAAGCACAGATACGCAGTATTTT. This gives the protein CASSLDPSTDTQYF.

The chain has TRBV29-1 and TRBJ2-1; D is perhaps TRBD1 (7 bases). The V end was cut by 2 bases, the J end by 7 bases, with 21 bases between. CDR1 and CDR2 (germline): SQVTM, ANQGSEA. This CDR3 is built from 16 residues. The CDR3 region is CSVEWAGGTYRNEQFF. For the CDR3, the DNA is TGCAGCGTTGAATGGGCAGGGGGGACGTACAGGAATGAGCAGTTCTTC.

The chain has TRBV7-6 and TRBJ2-2; the D is unclear. V lost 3 bases to trimming and J lost 0 bases, with 14 bases between them. In germline, CDR1 is SGHVS, CDR2 FNYEAQ. This CDR3 is built from 17 residues. The CDR3 DNA reads as TGTGCCAGCAGCTTTCGTTTTGGCAGCCCGAACACCGGGGAGCTGTTTTTT. Translating gives CASSFRFGSPNTGELFF.

This chain connects TRBV5-6 to TRBJ1-1; 8 positions match TRBD1. Germline-derived CDR1 and CDR2 are SGHDT and YYEEEE. The CDR3 contains 13 residues. Germline trimming cut 0 bases from V and 8 bases from J; bases unmatched to any gene: 3. The CDR3 here is CASSLGGTGEAFF. CDR3 coding DNA: TGTGCCAGCAGCTTGGGGGGGACAGGCGAAGCTTTCTTT.

The rearrangement uses TRBV6-2 or TRBV6-3 and TRBJ1-5; TRBD1 is a possible D gene (5 bases). The CDR3 spans 14 residues. Per germline, CDR1 MNHEY and CDR2 SVGEGT. The germline V and J ends were trimmed by 6 bases and 11 bases, with 20 bases remaining between them. CDR3 loop: CASRLLPDREAQHF. The CDR3 bases are TGTGCCAGCAGACTTCTTCCAGACAGAGAAGCCCAGCATTTT.

The rearrangement links TRBV29-1 to TRBJ2-5; 11 positions agree with TRBD1. The V segment lost 7 bases and the J segment 3 bases; nucleotides outside the gene matches: 4. CDR1 is SQVTM and CDR2 is ANQGSEA in the germline V gene. This CDR3 region has 13 residues. DNA of the CDR3: TGCAGCGCCGGGACAGGGGGAGAAGAGACCCAGTACTTC. Its translation: CSAGTGGEETQYF.

This clonotype was counted a few times. The CDR3 nucleotides read TGTGCCAGCACCCCTAGGGGATTGAACCTCTACGAGCAGTACTTC. Its protein is CASTPRGLNLYEQYF. V gene TRBV6-1 combines with J gene TRBJ2-7; maybe TRBD1 (5 bases). The CDR3 covers 15 residues. Germline-derived CDR1 and CDR2 are MNHNS and SASEGT. The V end lost 7 bases, the J end lost 3 bases, and 19 bases lay between the germline ends.

The V and J genes are TRBV12-3 or TRBV12-4 and TRBJ2-4, with D perhaps matching TRBD2 (6 bases). V was trimmed by 0 bases and J by 6 bases, leaving 9 bases between them. This CDR3 region has 14 residues. The CDR3 protein is CASSLARGPNIQYF. For the CDR3, the DNA is TGTGCCAGCAGTTTAGCGCGGGGACCAAACATTCAGTACTTC.